One T cell receptor beta chain is described in this entry. The sample comes from a study of patients and donors after allogeneic stem cell transplantation. V trimming: 6 bases; J trimming: 5 bases; junction bases outside the gene matches: 11. This CDR3 contains 15 residues. From the RT-PCR reads, TCRdb called clonotypes with MiXCR, one entry per CDR3 protein. The sample has 800,000 to 1,000,000 distinct CDR3 sequences, about a sixth seen once. The sequence derives from a human donor who was either an allogeneic HSCT recipient or a stem cell or donor lymphocyte infusion donor (not recorded which). It is not recorded whose cells these are; they may come from a transplant donor. Sequencing used blood, either unsorted or a sorted T cell fraction (not recorded which). This chain uses TRBV12-3 or TRBV12-4 with TRBJ2-5; 8 bases line up with TRBD1. In nucleotides, the CDR3 is TGTGCCAGCAGCCCTGGGGACAGGCAATCGGAGACCCAGTACTTC. Its translation: CASSPGDRQSETQYF.